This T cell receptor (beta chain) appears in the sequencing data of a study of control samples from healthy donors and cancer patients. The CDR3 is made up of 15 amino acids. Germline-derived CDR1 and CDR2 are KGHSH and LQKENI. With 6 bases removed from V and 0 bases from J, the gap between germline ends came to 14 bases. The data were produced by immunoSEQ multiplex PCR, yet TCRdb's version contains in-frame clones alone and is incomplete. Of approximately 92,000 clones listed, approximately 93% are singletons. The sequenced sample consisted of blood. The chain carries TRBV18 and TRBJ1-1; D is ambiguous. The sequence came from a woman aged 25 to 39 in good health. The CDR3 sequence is CASSPGEGMNTEAFF. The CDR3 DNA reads TGTGCCAGCTCCCCGGGAGAGGGCATGAACACTGAAGCTTTCTTT. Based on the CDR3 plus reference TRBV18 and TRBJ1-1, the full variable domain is NAGVMQNPRHLVRRRGQEARLRCSPMKGHSHVYWYRQLPEEGLKFMVYLQKENIIDESGMPKERFSAEFPKEGPSILRIQQVVRGDSAAYFCASSPGEGMNTEAFFGQGTRLTVV.